The rows below give T cell receptor beta chains drawn from one sample of a study of blood T cell repertoires in COVID-19. Clones were read by immunoSEQ multiplex PCR, and TCRdb kept only the in-frame ones, dropping some. The sample carries about 160,000 clones, around 82% recorded once. Material: peripheral blood. The receptor source for this set is a woman over 75 with active or convalescent COVID-19. The CDR3 runs from the conserved cysteine through the conserved F or W. A D gene is named only where the DNA matches it firmly. The listing skips clone size in some rows; elsewhere it reads once, few, many or a size class.

d_gene	abundance	v_gene	j_gene	CDR3nt	CDR3aa
TRBD2	.	TRBV5-1	TRBJ2-1	TGCGCCAGCAGCTCTAGCGGTTTCTACAATGAGCAGTTCTTC	CASSSSGFYNEQFF
.	.	TRBV2	TRBJ2-1	TGTGCCAGCACCAAACCTGGGGGCATTAGCCATGAGCAGTTCTTC	CASTKPGGISHEQFF
TRBD1	.	TRBV5-1	TRBJ1-1	TGCGCCAGCAGCTTGGCAGGGCAGGGGGCGACTGAAGCTTTCTTT	CASSLAGQGATEAFF
TRBD2	.	TRBV15	TRBJ2-7	TGTGCCACCAGCAGAGATCGGACTAGCTCCTACGAGCAGTACTTC	CATSRDRTSSYEQYF
.	.	TRBV12-3/TRBV12-4	TRBJ1-1	TGTGCCAGCAGCACAGGACAAAACACTGAAGCTTTCTTT	CASSTGQNTEAFF
TRBD2	.	TRBV19	TRBJ2-7	TGTGCGACGGGGAGGAGCGGGGCCGGCGACCCCTACGAGCAGTACTTC	CATGRSGAGDPYEQYF
.	.	TRBV19	TRBJ1-2	TGTGCCAGTAGTATCCGCCCCCGACAGAATAACTATGGCTACACCTTC	CASSIRPRQNNYGYTF
.	.	TRBV7-9	TRBJ2-2	TGTGCCAGCAGCTTAGTGGCCGACGGGGAGCTGTTTTTT	CASSLVADGELFF
.	once	TRBV29-1	TRBJ2-3	TGCAGCGCGAATACAGGAGATACGCAGTATTTT	CSANTGDTQYF
.	.	TRBV13	TRBJ2-2	TGTGCCAGCAGACTAGCAGGATCCGGGGAGCTGTTTTTT	CASRLAGSGELFF
TRBD1	.	TRBV5-6	TRBJ2-3	TGTGCCAGCAGCCTCGACAGGGGTGTCGACACAGATACGCAGTATTTT	CASSLDRGVDTDTQYF
.	few	TRBV3-1/TRBV3-2	TRBJ1-4	TGTGCCAGCAGCCAATACAGGGAAACCAATAATGAAAAACTGTTTTTT	CASSQYRETNNEKLFF
TRBD2	.	TRBV5-6	TRBJ2-3	TGTGCCAGCAGCCCGGGGGGTCCAGATACGCAGTATTTT	CASSPGGPDTQYF
TRBD2	.	TRBV18	TRBJ2-2	TGTGCCAGCTCACCTATGACTAGCGGGAGCGGCACCGGGGAGCTGTTTTTT	CASSPMTSGSGTGELFF
.	.	TRBV6-5	TRBJ2-7	TGTGCCAGCAGTCTCGAAGTGGGCCACGAGCAGTACTTC	CASSLEVGHEQYF
.	.	TRBV11-2	TRBJ2-7	TGTGCCAGCAGCTTAGAGAGGACAGTCGAGCAGTACTTC	CASSLERTVEQYF
TRBD1	.	TRBV6-6	TRBJ1-5	TGTGCCAGCAGTCGCGACAGGGGCAATCAGCCCCAGCATTTT	CASSRDRGNQPQHF
TRBD1	.	TRBV5-6	TRBJ1-2	TGTGCCAGCAGCTCTTATCGGGGACAGAGCCACTCTAACTATGGCTACACCTTC	CASSSYRGQSHSNYGYTF
.	.	TRBV5-1	TRBJ1-2	TGCGCCAGCAGCCCGGACGGGGGGATCTATGGCTACACCTTC	CASSPDGGIYGYTF
.	.	TRBV3-1/TRBV3-2	TRBJ1-3	TGTGCCAGCAGCCTGTCCCGAGACTCTGGAAACACCATATATTTT	CASSLSRDSGNTIYF
TRBD1	.	TRBV6-5	TRBJ1-6	TGTGCCGGCAGCGGGGACAGAGATAATTCACCCCTCCACTTT	CAGSGDRDNSPLHF
.	.	TRBV24-1	TRBJ2-1	TGTGCCACCAGTGATCTGCCGAGGGATGAGCAGTTCTTC	CATSDLPRDEQFF
.	.	TRBV14	TRBJ2-3	TGTGCCAGCAGCCAAAACCCGAGGCGGGTGCAGTATTTT	CASSQNPRRVQYF
.	.	TRBV30	TRBJ1-1	TGTGCCTGGAGTGTAGGAGGGAGGAACACTGAAGCTTTCTTT	CAWSVGGRNTEAFF
.	.	TRBV19	TRBJ1-4	TGTGCCAGTAGTATAAGACGGGGGACCCTTTCAACTAATGAAAAACTGTTTTTT	CASSIRRGTLSTNEKLFF
.	.	TRBV5-1	TRBJ2-2	TGCGCCAGCAGCCCCTTTGCGGCCCGAGGCACCGGGGAGCTGTTTTTT	CASSPFAARGTGELFF
TRBD2	.	TRBV5-6	TRBJ2-3	TGTGCCAGCAGCTTGAGGCTAGCGGGAGATACGCAGTATTTT	CASSLRLAGDTQYF
TRBD2	.	TRBV3-1/TRBV3-2	TRBJ2-1	TGTGCCAGCAGCCAAGAACTAGCGGGAGTGGGGTCCTACAATGAGCAGTTCTTC	CASSQELAGVGSYNEQFF
.	.	TRBV12-5	TRBJ2-7	TGTGCTAGTGGTTTGGGAACAGGAATCTACGAGCAGTACTTC	CASGLGTGIYEQYF
TRBD2	.	TRBV9	TRBJ2-2	TGTGCCAGCAGCGTAGCTTACGGACTAGCGGGAGTACGGGGCACCGGGGAGCTGTTTTTT	CASSVAYGLAGVRGTGELFF
TRBD1	.	TRBV6-5	TRBJ1-4	TGTGCCAGCAGTTACTCGAAGGGGGCGCCCGATGAAAAACTGTTTTTT	CASSYSKGAPDEKLFF
.	few	TRBV2	TRBJ1-5	TGTGCCAGCAGTGCCAGAGGGGGAAGTAGCAATCAGCCCCAGCATTTT	CASSARGGSSNQPQHF
.	.	TRBV5-1	TRBJ1-3	TGCGCCAGCAGCTTACAGGGAGGGTCTAGAAACACCATATATTTT	CASSLQGGSRNTIYF
.	.	TRBV15	TRBJ2-5	TGTGCCACCAGCTCAAGGGGTCGCTACGGGGAGACCCAGTACTTC	CATSSRGRYGETQYF
TRBD2	once	TRBV7-8	TRBJ2-2	TGTGCCAGCAGCTCGGGACTAGCGGGAGCTGGGGAGCTGTTTTTT	CASSSGLAGAGELFF
TRBD1	.	TRBV6-6	TRBJ2-7	TGTGCCAGCAGTTACCGGGGACAGGGCGACGAGCAGTACTTC	CASSYRGQGDEQYF
TRBD1	.	TRBV6-5	TRBJ2-1	TGTGCCAGCAGTTTCTACAGGGGTAACGGCAATGAGCAGTTCTTC	CASSFYRGNGNEQFF
TRBD2	.	TRBV28	TRBJ2-7	TGTGCCAGCAGCCGCCCGGGACTAGCGGGCTACGAGCAGTACTTC	CASSRPGLAGYEQYF
TRBD2	.	TRBV5-1	TRBJ2-3	TGCGCCAGCAGTCCGACTAGCGGAGGAATCGATACGCAGTATTTT	CASSPTSGGIDTQYF
TRBD2	.	TRBV5-1	TRBJ2-1	TGCGCCAGCAGCTTGCGGGCTAGCGGGCAGTTCTTC	CASSLRASGQFF
.	once	TRBV5-1	TRBJ2-1	TGCGCCAGCAGCTTGCCAGACAATGAGCAGTTCTTC	CASSLPDNEQFF
.	.	TRBV5-1	TRBJ2-7	TGCGCCAGCAGCTTGTTGGGCCAGACCAACGACGAGCAGTACTTC	CASSLLGQTNDEQYF
.	.	TRBV5-4	TRBJ2-1	TGTGCCAGCAGCTCCGAATACAGGGATGAGCAGTTCTTC	CASSSEYRDEQFF
.	.	TRBV19	TRBJ1-2	TGTGCCAGTAGTATCCCACCGACAGGAGTCTATGGCTACACCTTC	CASSIPPTGVYGYTF
.	.	TRBV11-1	TRBJ2-5	TGTGCCAGCAGCGACAGGAGAACACTAGAGACCCAGTACTTC	CASSDRRTLETQYF
.	.	TRBV6-1	TRBJ1-5	TGTGCCAGCAGTGAGATGATGGCTCAGCCCCAGCATTTT	CASSEMMAQPQHF
.	.	TRBV5-1	TRBJ1-1	TGCGCCAGCAGCTCCATGGGAGAAGGTTACACTGAAGCTTTCTTT	CASSSMGEGYTEAFF
TRBD2	.	TRBV7-9	TRBJ2-1	TGTGCCAGCAGCTCGGGTCGGACTAGCGGGTACAATGAGCAGTTCTTC	CASSSGRTSGYNEQFF